This T cell receptor (beta chain) was sequenced for a study of cytomegalovirus exposure and HLA in healthy donors (dated by TCRdb to the late 2010s). Context from the whole study: In an earlier analysis of approximately 500 of the donors, roughly 300 Gb of sequence data and 100 million or so unique TCR beta sequences from roughly 190 million T cells were reported. The T cell repertoires of some 670 subjects were profiled by immunosequencing and related to cytomegalovirus serostatus. A later genetic analysis used genome-wide SNP genotypes for 398 of the 666 donors, treating that subset as a discovery cohort. Several DR-DQ haplotypes were treated as single units for association and clustering because of strong linkage in the cohort. In an earlier analysis of over 550 of the donors, high-throughput TCR beta sequencing was used to judge whether each TCR beta V gene segment behaved as functional or pseudogenic. Among the approximately 420 genotyped donors, under 90% belonged to the genetic ancestry cluster associated with self-reported Caucasian donors. The study was designed to test whether signatures of past pathogen exposure could be identified by cataloging public T cell receptors. All discovery cohort repertoires had been generated using a single sequencing platform. Along with the approximately 670-subject first cohort, a separate validation cohort of over a hundred different subjects was used. Donor age, sex, ethnicity and CMV serostatus were compiled together with the repertoire data. Class I and class II HLA loci were covered by the typing at four-digit resolution. A later analysis re-analyzed previously published TCR beta repertoires from 666 donors and added high-resolution HLA genotyping to study TCR occurrence patterns. To predict cytomegalovirus infection status, the study brought together high-throughput TCR immunosequencing, statistical association of individual TCRs with disease status, and machine learning. Rather than drawing on any new phenotypic data, the later analysis identified candidate immune exposures from TCR beta sequences and the way those sequences occurred across donors. The number of typed donors differed by locus: about 620-640 for A, B, C, DRB1 and DQB1; approximately 520 for DQA1; 600 to 610 for DPA1; and 450 to 480 for DPB1. Among 398 genotyped donors of the cohort, an average of approximately 240,000 unique TCR beta nucleotide sequences were sequenced per donor, roughly a sixth of them non-productive. Approximately 310 gigabases of sequencing data and approximately 93 million unique TCR sequences were included in an early release covering around 650 HLA-typed donors. Broad study findings and their caveats: Sequencing depth was assumed to be roughly uniform across donors in the presence/absence analyses, though that assumption may not hold. Correlated functional status among segregating V segments might be attributable to linkage disequilibrium, but an unknown experimental factor could not be ruled out. The classifier was reported to diagnose cytomegalovirus status with high specificity and sensitivity in both the original cohort and the validation cohort. An earlier analysis of several hundred of the donors showed that most TCR beta V segments appeared in productive rearrangements either about 87% or about 30% of the time, which broadly matched IMGT annotations. CMV serostatus was the only immune exposure information available for the cohort. The study gave a list of over 150 TCR beta chains associated with cytomegalovirus. While some public TCRs were present in many individuals, most TCR sequences turned up only very rarely across donors. This cohort had only TCR beta chains sequenced, and the lack of alpha or paired-chain data limited which features could be detected. Compared with equally common non-associated chains, HLA-associated TCR beta chains in a later analysis were more clonally expanded and had lower generation probabilities. At a false discovery rate of 0.05, a later analysis linked around 17,000 TCR beta sequences to specific HLA alleles. A further reported finding was that TCR beta sequences accurately predicted the HLA-A and HLA-B alleles for most subjects in the first cohort. A group of highly shared sequence variants was considered likely to be a technical artifact of the sequencing pipeline. In a later analysis, most CMV-associated TCR beta chains were found to appear HLA-restricted, with HLA associations seemingly driven largely by CMV exposure. Compared with the 666-donor mean, donors in an Asian-associated ancestry cluster had fewer N-insertions in productive TCRs, according to a later genetic analysis. When HLA alleles, especially DR and DQ, strongly co-occurred, TCR associations were difficult to assign to individual alleles. In a later analysis, the rate of TCR association differed among HLA loci, with DRB1 alleles having the most associated TCRs and HLA-C alleles having the fewest. A later genetic analysis associated a missense DCLRE1C variant with V-gene and J-gene trimming of TCR beta chains, and an independent cohort replicated the association. It was suggested by the authors that the approach could potentially be generalized to other disease states and immunological phenotypes. In vitro tests confirmed that a few of the cytomegalovirus-associated TCR beta chains recognize cytomegalovirus antigens. Because HLA typing was unavailable for some donors at each locus, only the typed subset was used in association tests. Several of the top co-occurrence clusters appeared to be linked to parvovirus B19, influenza, CMV and Epstein-Barr virus, according to a later analysis. Over 15 rarely observed V segments, including chromosome 9 orphons, were excluded from the earlier analysis of some 590 of the donors because counts were too low.

The cohort was made up of about 670 healthy bone marrow donors. Cohort members were all nominally healthy when sampled, although unrecorded immune exposures were likely present. The donor was CMV seronegative and belonged to the group of approximately 320 seronegative cohort members. Each donor provided a peripheral blood sample, and peripheral blood mononuclear cells were used for TCR beta sequencing. The Qiagen DNeasy Blood Extraction Kit was used to extract genomic DNA from the blood cell samples. Libraries were constructed by the immunoSEQ multiplex PCR assay. For the multiplex PCR, a mixture combining 60 forward primers for TCR Vbeta segments and 13 reverse primers for TCR Jbeta segments was used. The CDR3 region of rearranged TCR beta genes was amplified from genomic DNA by a multiplex PCR assay. On the Illumina HiSeq System, the amplified TCR beta libraries were sequenced as 87-base-pair reads. The published analysis was carried out like this. A later analysis counted tens of millions of unique TCR beta chains across the 700 or so repertoires, and roughly 11 million of these chains were shared by at least two donors. A nearest-neighbor algorithm error-corrected the raw reads and collapsed the reads into unique sequences, merging closely related sequences to remove PCR and sequencing errors. V, D and J gene segments were assigned by aligning CDR3 sequences to IMGT reference sequences. For a sequence to be retained, at least a six-nucleotide match to both a V gene segment and a J gene segment was required. Rearrangements were called productive when the CDR3 lacked stop codons and stayed in frame with V and J; all others were non-productive. Following IMGT convention, CDR3 was defined as the stretch from the second conserved V-encoded cysteine up to the conserved J-encoded phenylalanine. The earlier analysis of 500 to 750 of the donors excluded any sequence lacking an unambiguous match to a single V gene segment. In an earlier analysis of several hundred of the donors, a V segment was called functional when productive rearrangements were above 56.7%, and segregating when the standard deviation between donors exceeded 5%. To diagnose cytomegalovirus status from the catalog of TCR beta chain sequences, a statistical classification framework was built. In a later analysis, V and J genes were assigned by comparing TCR nucleotide sequences against IMGT/GENE-DB human TR gene sequences. A later analysis assigned CDR3 sequences and most-parsimonious VDJ recombination scenarios with the TCRdist pipeline. In a later analysis, each TCR beta chain was defined by its CDR3 amino acid sequence together with its V-gene family, and reads lacking a unique V-gene family were excluded. As a way to deal with suspected cross-contamination and a sequencing artifact, a later analysis dropped roughly 620 nucleotide sequences that were highly shared and had low generation probability. In a later analysis, a clonal expansion index for each public chain was calculated from normalized within-repertoire ranks of inferred template counts. A later analysis computed generation probabilities with a VDJ recombination model fitted to out-of-frame rearrangements, and checked the results against IGoR. In a later analysis, hypergeometric tests were used to score TCR-TCR, TCR-HLA and TCR-CMV co-occurrence, with a repertoire-size bias correction applied to TCR pairs. To estimate false discovery rates, a later analysis permuted the HLA or CMV assignments 20 times. In a later analysis, co-occurring TCRs were grouped with DBSCAN, and TCRdist sequence similarity was added when clustering was performed within HLA-allele-positive subsets. Co-occurrence clustering excluded repertoires with fewer than 30,000 or more than 120,000 public chains, plus five with anomalous nucleotide sharing. Not all clones reach the TCRdb copy of this immuneACCESS table, which keeps in-frame sequences only. Checked studies attribute under half of the gap to unresolved V genes and leave the rest unexplained. That table is the source of V, J and clone size, and D and trimming were worked out from the DNA. A total of about 150,000 clones appear in this sample, 75% of them only once. Over 1.2% of the sample lies in the top ten.

About this clone: Its antigen specificity is not known. Per-base quality was not reported, and no clone a single base away is much larger than it.

The receptor's source is a man aged 18-30 years in good health and CMV-seronegative. The sample consisted of PBMCs.

At the DNA level, the sequence is TGCGCCAGCAGCCCCTCTCCTGAGGGGGGGGGAGAAAAACTGTTTTTT. Translated, this is CASSPSPEGGGEKLFF. Recombination joined TRBV5-1 with TRBJ1-4, and possibly TRBD1, on 6 matching bases. V is shortened by 4 bases, J by 8 bases, and the region joining them spans 21 bases. The germline V gene provides CDR1 SGHRS and CDR2 YFSETQ. From the cysteine up to the phenylalanine, the CDR3 has a length of 16 residues. The CDR3 DNA has 48 bases and is translated from base 1.